Each of the 8 T cell receptor beta chains below was sequenced from the same sample in a study of T-cell reconstitution after alpha-beta-depleted transplantation in children. Unique molecular identifiers were built into the TCRbeta library. MiXCR was run by TCRdb on the PCR reads, yielding one entry per CDR3 protein. The sample shows approximately 400,000 distinct CDR3 sequences, 15% to 20% of them seen only once. Sequenced material: PBMCs, mostly from graft donor cells, taken 360 days after TCRalphabeta/CD19-depleted stem cell transplant. The receptor source for this set is a boy in the first two years of life who had a stem cell transplant for Wiskott-Aldrich syndrome, so the T cells may come from the graft donor.

This clonotype has at least ten counts. The V call is TRBV11-1, the J call TRBJ2-1; 10 bases match TRBD2. CDR3 length equals 18 residues. Losses at the gene ends were 7 bases for V and 5 bases for J; bases not matched to a gene: 17. Germline values: CDR1 SGHAT, CDR2 FQDESV (reference sequence). The CDR3: CASTRTFKREGINNEQFF. In DNA, the CDR3 is TGTGCCAGCACCCGAACGTTCAAGCGGGAGGGGATTAACAATGAGCAGTTCTTC.

The rearrangement uses TRBV25-1 and TRBJ2-3; tentatively, D is TRBD1 (6 bases). V was trimmed by 5 bases and J by 2 bases, leaving 14 bases between them. The CDR3 contains 15 residues. Germline V gives CDR1 MGHDK, CDR2 SYGVNS. In DNA form, the CDR3 reads TGTGCCAGCAGTCCCCCCAGGGGCTACACAGATACGCAGTATTTT. This encodes CASSPPRGYTDTQYF.

This clonotype was recorded a few times. The chain employs TRBV28 and TRBJ2-3, with 10 nucleotides matching TRBD2. The CDR3 has 12 residues. With 6 bases clipped from V and 9 bases from J, the junction kept 3 bases outside the gene matches. Germline V CDR1 and CDR2: MDHEN, SYDVKM. The CDR3 spells CASRELAGTQYF. The CDR3 bases are TGTGCCAGCAGGGAACTAGCGGGAACGCAGTATTTT.

This clonotype was counted only a few times. CDR3 nucleotides: TGTGCCAGCAGCTGGTCGGTGACAGGGGCGACAGATACGCAGTATTTT. Translating it yields CASSWSVTGATDTQYF. This sequence joins TRBV7-8 and TRBJ2-3; 8 bases match TRBD1. Germline lookup yields CDR1 SGHVS and CDR2 FQNEAQ. After removal of 4 bases from V and 3 bases from J, the junction contained 9 bases not matched to a gene. CDR3 length: 16 residues.

This clonotype was detected only a few times. The chain is built from TRBV29-1 and TRBJ2-1; 10 nucleotides line up with TRBD2. After removal of 7 bases from V and 5 bases from J, the junction contained 8 bases not matched to a gene. CDR3 size: 14 residues. Germline V gene sequence: CDR1 SQVTM, CDR2 ANQGSEA. CDR3 nucleotides: TGCAGCGGGGCGGGGACTAGCGCAAACAATGAGCAGTTCTTC. Residues: CSGAGTSANNEQFF.

A few counts support this clonotype. The V call is TRBV5-1, the J call TRBJ2-5, with TRBD1 as a possible D gene (6 bases). The CDR3 is 14 amino acids. Trimming stripped 6 bases from V and 1 base from J, with 13 bases between. Germline V gene data show CDR1 as SGHRS and CDR2 as YFSETQ. CDR3 DNA sequence: TGCGCCAGCACCTACGGACAGATCCAAGAGACCCAGTACTTC. Translating it yields CASTYGQIQETQYF.

This chain joins TRBV29-1 and TRBJ2-7; D is possibly TRBD1 or TRBD2 (5 bases each). Between the trimmed V and J ends, which lost 4 bases and 1 base, there was a span of 20 bases. This CDR3 region has 16 residues. CDR1 SQVTM and CDR2 ANQGSEA come from the germline V gene. CDR3 DNA sequence: TGCAGCGTTGCACCGACCCGAGGGGAAGGATCCTACGAGCAGTACTTC. Protein: CSVAPTRGEGSYEQYF.

This chain joins TRBV20-1 and TRBJ2-1, with TRBD2 identical over 9 bases. CDR1 and CDR2 (germline): DFQATT, SNEGSKA (reference sequence). The length of the CDR3 is 15 residues. V lost 1 base, J lost 4 bases, and 5 bases stayed unmatched. This chain's CDR3 is CSARVVLAGYNEQFF. In DNA, the CDR3 is TGCAGTGCTAGAGTGGTACTAGCGGGTTACAATGAGCAGTTCTTC.